A single sample is the source of the 10 T cell receptor beta chains below, sequenced in a study of radiation and T cells in renal cell carcinoma (TCRdb year 2020). The time point label corresponds to: tumor resected at nephrectomy. The sample's treatment or condition label, decoded: treatment-naive control, cytoreductive nephrectomy. The receptor library was made with the immunoSEQ multiplex PCR assay. TCRdb holds this immuneACCESS table with in-frame rearrangements only. Some clones are missing; in checked studies, unresolved V genes explain under half, and the rest has no known cause. The sample table holds approximately 12,000 clones, of which around two thirds were seen once. The leading ten clones occupy 19% of the sample. Specimen: tumor tissue, collected from a patient whose treatment was nephrectomy without radiotherapy. The receptors stem from an elderly woman with renal cell carcinoma.

The chain has TRBV18 and TRBJ1-5; the match to TRBD1 covers 7 bases. CDR1 is KGHSH and CDR2 is LQKENI in the germline V gene. The CDR3 spans 16 residues. Trimming took 3 bases from V and 8 from J; bases not matched to a gene: 13. CDR3 bases: TGTGCCAGCTCACCGAATCACGGACAGGCGGGAAAGCCCCAGCATTTT. Translation: CASSPNHGQAGKPQHF.

The chain employs TRBV11-1 and TRBJ1-2, with 9 bases fitting TRBD1. The CDR3 runs to 14 residues. The germline V gene has CDR1 SGHAT and CDR2 FQDESV (reference sequence). Trimming removed 5 bases from V and 5 bases from J; junction bases left unmatched: 6. CDR3 amino acids: CASSAGQGGYGYTF. For the CDR3, the DNA is TGTGCCAGCAGCGCGGGACAGGGAGGTTATGGCTACACCTTC.

This chain links TRBV4-1 with TRBJ2-7, with TRBD2 identical over 7 bases. The CDR3 covers 15 residues. V trimming: 0 bases; J trimming: 4 bases; junction bases outside the gene matches: 6. Germline-derived CDR1 and CDR2 are MGHRA and YSYEKL. In DNA, the CDR3 is TGCGCCAGCAGCCAAGAAAGGGGACTAAAATACGAGCAGTACTTC. Translating gives CASSQERGLKYEQYF.

V and J are TRBV11-2 and TRBJ2-7; D remains unclear. The germline V gene has CDR1 SGHAT and CDR2 FQNNGV. The CDR3 covers 15 residues. With 5 bases removed from V and 1 base from J, the gap between germline ends came to 15 bases. The CDR3 coding sequence is TGTGCCAGCAGCATAGGGCAGGTTGGATCCTACGAGCAGTACGTC. Translated: CASSIGQVGSYEQYV.

This chain uses TRBV7-2 with TRBJ1-1; D not certain. V dropped 3 bases and J dropped 3 bases, with 8 bases sitting between them. The germline CDR1 and CDR2 sequences are SGHTA and FQGNSA. CDR3 length: 13 amino acids. CDR3 sequence: CASSFVEYTEAFF. The CDR3 coding sequence is TGTGCCAGCAGCTTCGTAGAGTACACTGAAGCTTTCTTT.

This clone has more than one count but fewer than ten. The chain joins TRBV4-1 to TRBJ1-1; D remains unclear. CDR3 size: 15 residues. Trimming removed 5 bases from V and 0 bases from J, with 13 bases in between. CDR1 MGHRA and CDR2 YSYEKL come from the germline V gene. DNA for the CDR3: TGCGCCAGCAGCGAGAGGACGATACTGAACACTGAAGCTTTCTTT. It encodes CASSERTILNTEAFF.

The chain couples TRBV11-3 to TRBJ2-1, with D possibly being TRBD1 or TRBD2 (5 bases each). The V end was cut by 4 bases, the J end by 0 bases, with 10 bases between. The germline V gene has CDR1 SGHNT and CDR2 YENEEA. The CDR3 is 15 residues long. CDR3 DNA sequence: TGTGCCAGCAGCTGGGACCGTAGCTCCTACAATGAGCAGTTCTTC. This encodes CASSWDRSSYNEQFF.

The chain recombines TRBV5-1 with TRBJ1-5, with 7 nucleotides matching TRBD1. The V segment lost 4 bases and the J segment 0 bases; nucleotides outside the gene matches: 4. The CDR3 has 15 residues. Germline CDR1 SGHRS, CDR2 YFSETQ. The CDR3 coding sequence is TGCGCCAGCAGCCCGGGACAGCATAGCAATCAGCCCCAGCATTTT. Translation gives CASSPGQHSNQPQHF.

V and J are TRBV5-4 and TRBJ2-2; 7 bases are shared with TRBD2. The CDR3 runs to 15 residues. The germline V gene encodes CDR1 SGHNT and CDR2 YYREEE (reference sequence). V lost 4 bases to trimming and J lost 3 bases; unmatched junction nucleotides: 6. The CDR3 reads CASSLLTSHTGELFF. The CDR3, as DNA: TGTGCCAGCAGCCTACTGACTAGCCACACCGGGGAGCTGTTTTTT.

This chain links TRBV5-6 with TRBJ1-3; unclear D gene. This CDR3 has 13 amino acids. The germline V gene encodes CDR1 SGHDT and CDR2 YYEEEE. Trimming left V 2 bases short and J 7 bases short, with 10 bases between. The CDR3 sequence: CASSFVSPNTIYF. DNA for the CDR3: TGTGCCAGCAGCTTTGTTTCTCCGAACACCATATATTTT.